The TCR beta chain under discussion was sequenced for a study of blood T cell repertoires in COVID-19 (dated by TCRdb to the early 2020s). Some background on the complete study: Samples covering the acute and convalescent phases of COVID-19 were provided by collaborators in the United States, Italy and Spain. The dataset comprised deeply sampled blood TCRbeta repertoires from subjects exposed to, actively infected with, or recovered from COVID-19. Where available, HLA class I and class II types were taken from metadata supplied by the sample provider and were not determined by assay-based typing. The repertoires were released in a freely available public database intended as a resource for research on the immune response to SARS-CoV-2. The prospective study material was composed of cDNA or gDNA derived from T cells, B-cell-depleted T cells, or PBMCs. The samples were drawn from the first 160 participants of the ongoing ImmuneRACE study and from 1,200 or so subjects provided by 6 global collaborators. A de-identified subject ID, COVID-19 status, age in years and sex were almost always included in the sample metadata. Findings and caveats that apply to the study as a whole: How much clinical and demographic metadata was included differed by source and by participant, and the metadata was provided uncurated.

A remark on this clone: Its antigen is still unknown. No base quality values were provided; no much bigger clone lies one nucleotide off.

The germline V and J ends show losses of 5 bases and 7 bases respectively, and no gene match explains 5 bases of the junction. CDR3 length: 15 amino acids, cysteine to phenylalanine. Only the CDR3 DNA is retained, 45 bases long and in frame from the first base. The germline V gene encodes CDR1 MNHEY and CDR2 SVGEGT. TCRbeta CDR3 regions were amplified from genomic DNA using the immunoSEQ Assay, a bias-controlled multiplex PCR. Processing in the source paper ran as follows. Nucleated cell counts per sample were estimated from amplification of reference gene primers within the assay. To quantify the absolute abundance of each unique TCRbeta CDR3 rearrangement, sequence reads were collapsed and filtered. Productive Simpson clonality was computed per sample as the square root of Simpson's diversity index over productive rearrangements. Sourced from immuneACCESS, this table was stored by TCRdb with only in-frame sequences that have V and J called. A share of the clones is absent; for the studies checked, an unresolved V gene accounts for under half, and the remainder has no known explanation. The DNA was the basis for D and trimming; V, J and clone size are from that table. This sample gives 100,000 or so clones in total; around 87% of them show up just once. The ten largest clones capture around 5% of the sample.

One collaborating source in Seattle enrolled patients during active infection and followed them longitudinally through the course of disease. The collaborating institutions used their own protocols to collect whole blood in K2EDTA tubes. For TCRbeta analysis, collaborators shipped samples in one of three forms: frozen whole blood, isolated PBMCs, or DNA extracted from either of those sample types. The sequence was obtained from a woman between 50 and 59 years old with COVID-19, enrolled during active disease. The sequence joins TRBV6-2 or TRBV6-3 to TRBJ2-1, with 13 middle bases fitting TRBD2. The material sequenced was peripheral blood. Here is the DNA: TGTGCCAGCAGTGGGGGGACTAGCGGGGTGAATGAGCAGTTCTTC. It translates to CASSGGTSGVNEQFF.